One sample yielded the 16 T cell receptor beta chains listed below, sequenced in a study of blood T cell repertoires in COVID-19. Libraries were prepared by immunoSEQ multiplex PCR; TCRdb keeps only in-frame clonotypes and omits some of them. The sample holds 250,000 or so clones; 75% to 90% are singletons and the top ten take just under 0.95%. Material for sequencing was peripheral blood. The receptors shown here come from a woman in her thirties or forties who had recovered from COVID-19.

CDR3 loop: CAISGDRVSPLHF. Written as DNA, the CDR3 is TGTGCCATCAGTGGAGACAGGGTTTCACCCCTCCACTTT. The rearrangement joins TRBV10-3 to TRBJ1-6, with TRBD1 identical over 7 bases. V was pared by 4 bases and J by 9 bases, with 3 bases of the junction left unmatched. Germline V gene data show CDR1 as ENHRY and CDR2 as SYGVKD. This CDR3 is built from 13 residues.

The CDR3 DNA is TGCGCCAGCAGCCCGCGCGAGCAGGGCGGTGATGAAAAACTGTTTTTT. Protein: CASSPREQGGDEKLFF. V is TRBV5-1 and J is TRBJ1-4, with D possibly matching TRBD1 (5 bases). Germline-derived CDR1 and CDR2 are SGHRS and YFSETQ. Between the trimmed V and J ends, which lost 4 bases and 6 bases, there was a span of 19 bases. The CDR3 is 16 amino acids.

In nucleotides, the CDR3 is TGTGCCAGCAGTTTATCGACAGGGTCTGGAAACACCATATATTTT. As protein: CASSLSTGSGNTIYF. The V and J genes are TRBV27 and TRBJ1-3; 7 bases match TRBD1. The CDR3 runs 15 residues. Germline CDR1 reads MNHEY; CDR2 reads SMNVEV (reference sequence). J gave up 1 base and V 0 bases, and 0 bases lay outside the gene matches.

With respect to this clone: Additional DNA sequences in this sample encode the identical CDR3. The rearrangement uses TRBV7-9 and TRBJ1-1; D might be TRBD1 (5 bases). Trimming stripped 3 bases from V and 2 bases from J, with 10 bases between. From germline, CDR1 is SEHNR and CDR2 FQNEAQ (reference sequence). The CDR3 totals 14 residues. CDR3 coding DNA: TGTGCCAGCAGCTTGGGGCAGGCCAACACTGAAGCTTTCTTT. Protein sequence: CASSLGQANTEAFF.

CDR3 sequence reads: CASSFYSAGGGNEQFF. DNA of the CDR3: TGTGCCAGCAGTTTCTACTCAGCGGGAGGGGGCAATGAGCAGTTCTTC. This chain uses TRBV27 with TRBJ2-1, with 10 bases aligning to TRBD2. The CDR3 sequence is 16 residues long. Germline values: CDR1 MNHEY, CDR2 SMNVEV (reference sequence). With 3 bases clipped from V and 6 bases from J, the junction kept 8 bases outside the gene matches.

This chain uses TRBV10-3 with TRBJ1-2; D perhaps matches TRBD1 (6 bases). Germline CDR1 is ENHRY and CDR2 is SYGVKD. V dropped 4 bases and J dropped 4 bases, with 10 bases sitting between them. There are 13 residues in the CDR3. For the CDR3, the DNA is TGTGCCATCAGTGTCGAGGACAGCTATGGCTACACCTTC. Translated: CAISVEDSYGYTF.

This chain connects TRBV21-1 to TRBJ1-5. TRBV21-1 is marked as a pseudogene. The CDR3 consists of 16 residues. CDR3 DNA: TGTGCCAGCAGCCGAAAGCTAGTAGATAGCAATCAGCCCCAGCATTTT. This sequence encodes CASSRKLVDSNQPQHF.

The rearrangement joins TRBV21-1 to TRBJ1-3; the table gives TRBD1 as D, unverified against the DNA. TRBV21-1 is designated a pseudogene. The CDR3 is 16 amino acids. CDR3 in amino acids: CASSSPPTGAGNTIYF. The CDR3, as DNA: TGTGCCAGCAGCTCACCCCCGACAGGGGCTGGAAACACCATATATTTT.

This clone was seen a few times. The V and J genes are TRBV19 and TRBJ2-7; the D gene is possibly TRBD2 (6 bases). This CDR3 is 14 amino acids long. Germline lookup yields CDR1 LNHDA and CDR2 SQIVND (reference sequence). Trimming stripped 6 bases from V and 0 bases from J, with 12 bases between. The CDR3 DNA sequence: TGTGCCAGTAGGCCCCGGGGGAGCTCCTACGAGCAGTACTTC. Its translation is CASRPRGSSYEQYF.

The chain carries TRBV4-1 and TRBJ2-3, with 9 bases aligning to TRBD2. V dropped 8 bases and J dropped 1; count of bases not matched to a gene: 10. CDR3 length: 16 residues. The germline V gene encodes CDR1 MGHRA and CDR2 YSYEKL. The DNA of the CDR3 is TGCGCCAGCGGCGCGGGCCAGCGGGAGGGCACAGATACGCAGTATTTT. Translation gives CASGAGQREGTDTQYF.

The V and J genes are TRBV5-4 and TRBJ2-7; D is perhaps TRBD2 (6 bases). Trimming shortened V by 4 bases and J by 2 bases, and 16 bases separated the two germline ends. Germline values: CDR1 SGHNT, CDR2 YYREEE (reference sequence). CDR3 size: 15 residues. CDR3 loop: CASSPTSSLTYEQYF. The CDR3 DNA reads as TGTGCCAGCAGCCCAACTAGCAGCCTTACCTACGAGCAGTACTTC. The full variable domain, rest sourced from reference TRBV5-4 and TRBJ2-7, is ETGVTQSPTHLIKTRGQQVTLRCSSQSGHNTVSWYQQALGQGPQFIFQYYREEENGRGNFPPRFSGLQFPNYSSELNVNALELDDSALYLCASSPTSSLTYEQYFGPGTRLTVT.

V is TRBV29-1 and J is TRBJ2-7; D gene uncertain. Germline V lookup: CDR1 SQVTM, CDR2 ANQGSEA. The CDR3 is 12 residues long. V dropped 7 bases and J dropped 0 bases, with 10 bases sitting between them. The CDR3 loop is CSGAHSSYEQYF. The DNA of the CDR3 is TGCAGCGGGGCCCACAGCTCCTACGAGCAGTACTTC.

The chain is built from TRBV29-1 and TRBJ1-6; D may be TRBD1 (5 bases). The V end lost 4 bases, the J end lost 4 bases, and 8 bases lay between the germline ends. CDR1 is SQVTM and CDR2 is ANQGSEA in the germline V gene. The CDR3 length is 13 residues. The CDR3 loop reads CSVGDSYNSPLHF. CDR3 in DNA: TGCAGCGTTGGAGACAGTTATAATTCACCCCTCCACTTT.

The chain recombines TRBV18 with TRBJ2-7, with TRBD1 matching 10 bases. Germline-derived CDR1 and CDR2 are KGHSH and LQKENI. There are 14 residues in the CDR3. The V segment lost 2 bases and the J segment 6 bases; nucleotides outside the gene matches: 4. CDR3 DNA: TGTGCCAGCTCACCAGCGCGGACAGGGGGCGAGCAGTACTTC. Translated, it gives CASSPARTGGEQYF.

The DNA of the CDR3 is TGCGCCAGCAGCTTGGCGGGACAGGGGGGTTTGGATACGCAGTATTTT. This gives the protein CASSLAGQGGLDTQYF. The chain has TRBV5-1 and TRBJ2-3; the match to TRBD1 covers 11 bases. CDR1 SGHRS and CDR2 YFSETQ come from the germline V gene. The CDR3 totals 16 residues. V was pared by 0 bases and J by 6 bases, with 6 bases of the junction left unmatched.

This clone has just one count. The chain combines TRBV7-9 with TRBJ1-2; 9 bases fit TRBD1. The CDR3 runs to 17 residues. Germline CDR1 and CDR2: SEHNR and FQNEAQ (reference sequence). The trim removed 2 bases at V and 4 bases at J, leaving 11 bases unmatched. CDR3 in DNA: TGTGCCAGCAGCTTACAGGAGCGGACAGGGGAGGGCTATGGCTACACCTTC. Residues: CASSLQERTGEGYGYTF.